These 9 T cell receptor beta chains were all obtained from the same sample, sequenced in a study of CD8 T cell repertoires and HIV-1 epitope variants. Only in-frame clones appear in the TCRdb table, and some are missing; sequencing was by immunoSEQ multiplex PCR. The sample consists of about 2,300 clones, approximately 69% of them appearing once. These receptors' antigens are unknown. The sample comprised cultured CD8+ T cells derived from PBMCs. The receptors here all came from a male donor with HIV.

The chain combines TRBV27 with TRBJ2-5, with 9 bases identical to TRBD1. This CDR3 is built from 19 residues. Germline trimming cut 4 bases from V and 5 bases from J; bases unmatched to any gene: 20. Germline-derived CDR1 and CDR2 are MNHEY and SMNVEV (reference sequence). CDR3 loop: CASSSTTTTQGAKGETQYF. DNA for the CDR3: TGTGCCAGCAGTTCCACGACAACCACACAGGGGGCGAAGGGCGAGACCCAGTACTTC.

This clone was counted between two and nine times. This chain joins TRBV27 and TRBJ1-4; possibly TRBD1 for D (5 bases). Germline V gene data show CDR1 as MNHEY and CDR2 as SMNVEV (reference sequence). The CDR3 sequence is 14 residues long. Trimming shortened V by 3 bases and J by 7 bases, and 12 bases separated the two germline ends. The CDR3 bases are TGTGCCAGCAGTTTCCGTGGGGCAGGTGAAAAACTGTTTTTT. This translates into CASSFRGAGEKLFF.

The chain is built from TRBV7-3 and TRBJ2-3, with 13 positions matching TRBD2. Germline CDR1 reads SGHTA; CDR2 reads FQGTGA. Trimming cost V 5 bases and J 6 bases; bases outside gene matches: 14. The CDR3 extends over 18 amino acids. The CDR3: CASSLSYPGLAGEDTQYF. The CDR3 DNA sequence: TGTGCCAGCAGCCTCTCATACCCAGGACTAGCGGGGGAGGATACGCAGTATTTT.

The chain joins TRBV9 to TRBJ2-5; D is ambiguous. Between the trimmed V and J ends, which lost 6 bases and 7 bases, there was a span of 10 bases. This CDR3 contains 11 residues. From germline, CDR1 is SGDLS and CDR2 YYNGEE. The DNA of the CDR3 is TGTGCCAGCACCAGCCCGAGGACCCAGTACTTC. It translates to CASTSPRTQYF.

The chain couples TRBV19 to TRBJ2-1; 10 bases are a match to TRBD2. Germline V gene data show CDR1 as LNHDA and CDR2 as SQIVND (reference sequence). Losses at the gene ends were 7 bases for V and 7 bases for J; bases not matched to a gene: 10. The CDR3 covers 15 residues. The CDR3 protein is CASTMGAGGRNEQFF. The DNA of the CDR3 is TGTGCCAGTACAATGGGAGCGGGAGGGCGGAATGAGCAGTTCTTC.

The chain combines TRBV11-2 with TRBJ2-7; D may be TRBD1 or TRBD2 (5 bases each). The CDR3 extends over 15 amino acids. V lost 6 bases and J 3 bases, leaving 18 bases between the germline ends. Germline-derived CDR1 and CDR2 are SGHAT and FQNNGV. CDR3 nucleotide sequence: TGTGCCAGCAGTTTCACGCCGGGACCCCTCTACGAGCAGTACTTC. Protein sequence: CASSFTPGPLYEQYF.

This clone was seen a handful of times. Here the CDR3 reads CASSFYSRERVEAFF. The CDR3 DNA sequence: TGTGCCAGCAGCTTTTATTCCAGGGAGAGAGTTGAAGCTTTCTTT. The rearrangement uses TRBV7-9 and TRBJ1-1; weak D call: TRBD1 (5 bases). Germline lookup yields CDR1 SEHNR and CDR2 FQNEAQ (reference sequence). The CDR3 covers 15 residues. V was pared by 3 bases and J by 7 bases, with 18 bases between.

V and J are TRBV2 and TRBJ2-5; 12 nucleotides align to TRBD1. Germline V CDR1 and CDR2: SNHLY, FYNNEI. The CDR3 covers 16 residues. The V and J ends lost 2 bases and 5 bases, in that order; junction bases with no gene match: 6. The CDR3 bases are TGTGCCAGCAGTGAATTTGGGACAGGGGGCTTGGAGACCCAGTACTTC. Residues: CASSEFGTGGLETQYF.

J is TRBJ1-1 and V is TRBV30; D remains unclear. The CDR3 runs 13 residues. V lost 0 bases and J 2 bases, leaving 7 bases between the germline ends. Germline values: CDR1 GTSNPN, CDR2 SVGIG (reference sequence). The DNA of the CDR3 is TGTGCCTGGAGTGTAGAGGGAAACACTGAAGCTTTCTTT. Its protein is CAWSVEGNTEAFF.